The clone carrying this TCR beta chain was seen more than once but under ten times. TCRdb re-analysed the RT-PCR reads in MiXCR, keeping a single row per CDR3 protein. The repertoire includes 630,000 or so distinct CDR3 sequences, around 14% of them detected once, and around 10% sits in the top ten. These data come from a study of response to subunit inactivated influenza vaccine. The sequencing here drew on PBMCs from blood, taken 11 to 12 days after vaccination. The TCR comes from a man between 45 and 60 years old who received an inactivated influenza vaccine.

This CDR3 reads CSAHGRDEQYF. The CDR3, as DNA: TGCAGTGCCCATGGGAGGGACGAGCAGTACTTC. The chain has TRBV20-1 and TRBJ2-7, with 7 bases lining up with TRBD2. This CDR3 is 11 amino acids long. J lost 5 bases, V lost 6 bases, and 4 bases had no gene match. The V gene's germline CDR1 is DFQATT and CDR2 SNEGSKA (reference sequence).